This T cell receptor (beta chain) was documented in a study of glioma-infiltrating T cells. Study background: Target coverage was roughly 4.5- to 10-fold for roughly 1 million blood T cells.

This clonotype was seen many times. The antigen remains undetermined. The germline gives CDR1 LNHNV, CDR2 YYDKDF (reference sequence). Trimming at V came to 1 base and at J to 2 bases, leaving 7 bases not matched to a gene. This CDR3 is 18 amino acids long. Using RNA template, CDR3s of TCR alpha and beta were amplified with iRepertoire arm-PCR. MiXCR, applied by TCRdb to the multiplex PCR reads, yields one record per CDR3 protein. Altogether fewer than 500,000 distinct CDR3 sequences are present, 41% being singletons, with the ten largest covering around 12%. General study points: A blood CDR3 motif signature was depleted in highly divergent patients. Gliomas, especially low-grade, showed above-expected tissue-blood divergence; non-neoplastic patients showed below.

The TCR comes from a human donor with low-grade glioma or glioblastoma, undergoing nonglioma brain surgery, or in good health (not recorded which). The V call is TRBV15, the J call TRBJ2-3; the match to TRBD2 covers 12 bases. The sequencing input was glioma tissue, nonneoplastic brain tissue, or PBMCs (not recorded which). In DNA form, the CDR3 reads TGTGCCACCAGCAGAGGTACTAGCGGGAGGTCGAACACAGATACGCAGTATTTT. Residues: CATSRGTSGRSNTDTQYF.